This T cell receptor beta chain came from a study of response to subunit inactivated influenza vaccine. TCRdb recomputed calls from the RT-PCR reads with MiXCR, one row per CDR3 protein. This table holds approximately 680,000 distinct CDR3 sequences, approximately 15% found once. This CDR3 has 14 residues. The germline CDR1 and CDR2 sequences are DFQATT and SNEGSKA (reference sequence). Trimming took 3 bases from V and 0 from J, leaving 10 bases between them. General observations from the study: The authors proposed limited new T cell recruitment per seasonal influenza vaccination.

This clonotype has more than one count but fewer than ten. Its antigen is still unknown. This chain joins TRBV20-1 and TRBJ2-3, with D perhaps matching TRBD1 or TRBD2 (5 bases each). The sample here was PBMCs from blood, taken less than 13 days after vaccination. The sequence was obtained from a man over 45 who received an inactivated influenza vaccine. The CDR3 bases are TGCAGTGCTAGTTTCGGGGCTAGCACAGATACGCAGTATTTT. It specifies CSASFGASTDTQYF.